These T cell receptor beta chains were read from a single sample in a study of cytomegalovirus exposure and HLA in healthy donors. The data were produced by immunoSEQ multiplex PCR, yet TCRdb's version contains in-frame clones alone and is incomplete. The table has roughly 160,000 clones, about two thirds seen once; the top ten hold 2.8%. Sequenced: PBMCs. These receptor sequences come from a woman in her 30s in good health and CMV-seronegative. The CDR3 runs from the conserved cysteine through the conserved F or W. Each record gives: clone size, J gene, V gene, D gene, CDR3 protein, CDR3 DNA. A D gene is named only where the DNA matches it firmly. The listing skips clone size in some rows; elsewhere it reads once, few, many or a size class.

NA TRBJ1-2 TRBV2 NA CASSEDLVWANYGYTF TGTGCCAGCAGTGAAGATCTGGTGTGGGCCAACTATGGCTACACCTTC
NA TRBJ1-2 TRBV28 NA CASSSTGYGYTF TGTGCCAGCAGTTCAACCGGCTATGGCTACACCTTC
NA TRBJ1-6 TRBV6-1 TRBD1 CASSNRDRNSPLHF TGTGCCAGCAGTAACCGGGACAGAAATTCACCCCTCCACTTT
NA TRBJ2-7 TRBV27 NA CASSLSFVVAEQYF TGTGCCAGCAGTTTATCGTTCGTCGTGGCCGAGCAGTACTTC
NA TRBJ2-7 TRBV5-1 TRBD1 CASSPGTGSAYEQYF TGCGCCAGCAGCCCCGGGACAGGGTCAGCCTACGAGCAGTACTTC
NA TRBJ2-5 TRBV6-1 NA CASSEAPGLREQYF TGTGCCAGCAGTGAAGCTCCCGGGCTAAGGGAGCAGTACTTC
NA TRBJ2-3 TRBV2 NA CASSEGVGSSTDTQYF TGTGCCAGCAGCGAGGGGGTGGGATCCAGCACAGATACGCAGTATTTT
NA TRBJ2-5 TRBV28 NA CASSWTTLGETQYF TGTGCCAGCAGTTGGACTACCCTGGGTGAGACCCAGTACTTC
NA TRBJ2-7 TRBV10-3 TRBD2 CAIRETSGNYEQYF TGTGCCATCAGGGAGACTAGCGGGAACTACGAGCAGTACTTC
NA TRBJ2-5 TRBV7-9 NA CASSLGTGWETQYF TGTGCCAGCAGCTTAGGTACAGGGTGGGAGACCCAGTACTTC
NA TRBJ2-4 TRBV2 TRBD2 CASAGTSGKNIQYF TGTGCCAGCGCCGGGACTAGCGGCAAAAACATTCAGTACTTC
NA TRBJ1-6 TRBV10-3 TRBD1 CAIRLGQPNGPLHF TGTGCCATCAGATTGGGACAGCCAAATGGGCCCCTCCACTTT
NA TRBJ2-7 TRBV28 NA CASNEGVRVYEQYF TGTGCCAGCAATGAAGGGGTTAGGGTCTACGAGCAGTACTTC
NA TRBJ2-2 TRBV6-1 NA CASSEYGSGNTGELFF TGTGCCAGCAGTGAATACGGGAGCGGAAACACCGGGGAGCTGTTTTTT
once TRBJ2-1 TRBV5-8 TRBD2 CASSVGLAGGFEQFF TGTGCCAGCAGCGTGGGACTAGCGGGAGGGTTTGAGCAGTTCTTC
NA TRBJ2-7 TRBV5-1 NA CASARRGRSYEQYF TGCGCCAGCGCCCGGCGGGGACGCTCCTACGAGCAGTACTTC
NA TRBJ1-2 TRBV6-6 TRBD1 CATSPTGDGYTF TGTGCCACCAGCCCAACAGGGGACGGCTACACCTTC
once TRBJ2-7 TRBV25-1 TRBD1 CASTGQGGTYEQYF TGTGCCAGCACCGGACAGGGGGGGACCTACGAGCAGTACTTC
NA TRBJ2-3 TRBV19 NA CASSMQVSTDTQYF TGTGCCAGTAGTATGCAGGTTAGCACAGATACGCAGTATTTT
once TRBJ2-1 TRBV19 TRBD2 CASSSAWTSDEQFF TGTGCCAGTAGTTCTGCCTGGACTAGCGATGAGCAGTTCTTC
NA TRBJ1-1 TRBV6-5 TRBD1 CASTIDRGREAFF TGTGCCAGCACCATAGACAGGGGGCGTGAAGCTTTCTTT
NA TRBJ1-1 TRBV7-2 NA CASTQFWGSGTEAFF TGTGCCAGCACCCAATTTTGGGGCTCGGGCACTGAAGCTTTCTTT
NA TRBJ2-3 TRBV7-2 NA CASSLAGQSPDTQYF TGTGCCAGCAGCTTAGCGGGCCAGTCCCCAGATACGCAGTATTTT
NA TRBJ1-6 TRBV4-1 TRBD1 CASSQDRGNSPLHF TGCGCCAGCAGCCAAGACAGGGGGAATTCACCCCTCCACTTT
NA TRBJ2-3 TRBV5-6 TRBD1 CASSLPHRGSDTQYF TGTGCCAGCAGCTTGCCCCACAGGGGTTCAGATACGCAGTATTTT
NA TRBJ1-6 TRBV5-8 NA CASSSWEAGTSPLHF TGTGCCAGCAGCTCCTGGGAGGCAGGAACTTCACCCCTCCACTTT
NA TRBJ2-4 TRBV30 NA CASRGLAKNIQYF TGTGCCTCACGAGGGCTAGCCAAAAACATTCAGTACTTC
few TRBJ2-5 TRBV2 NA CASRAGAAQYF TGTGCCAGCAGAGCCGGTGCGGCCCAGTACTTC
NA TRBJ2-2 TRBV5-1 TRBD2 CASRATSGNTGELFF TGCGCCAGCAGGGCGACTAGCGGAAACACCGGGGAGCTGTTTTTT
NA TRBJ1-1 TRBV11-1 TRBD1 CASSPDRGHTEAFF TGTGCCAGCAGCCCGGACAGGGGCCACACTGAAGCTTTCTTT
few TRBJ1-4 TRBV5-1 NA CASSLGTSTNEKLFF TGCGCCAGCAGCCTGGGGACTTCAACTAATGAAAAACTGTTTTTT
few TRBJ1-5 TRBV4-2 TRBD1 CASSQAGTGEDQDQPQHF TGTGCCAGCAGCCAAGCCGGGACAGGGGAGGACCAAGATCAGCCCCAGCATTTT
NA TRBJ2-7 TRBV7-3 NA CASSFLDSAPYEQYF TGTGCCAGCAGCTTTTTAGACAGCGCTCCCTACGAGCAGTACTTC
NA TRBJ2-7 TRBV27 NA CASKYGPSVGYEQYF TGTGCCAGCAAATACGGTCCTAGCGTCGGCTACGAGCAGTACTTC
few TRBJ1-1 TRBV6-1 TRBD1 CASSEDGTGEAFF TGTGCCAGCAGTGAAGATGGGACAGGTGAAGCTTTCTTT
NA TRBJ1-2 TRBV19 NA CASRSLTGTRYGYTF TGTGCCAGTAGATCCCTGACCGGGACAAGGTATGGCTACACCTTC
NA TRBJ2-5 TRBV30 TRBD2 CAWGGLAGSWTQYF TGTGCCTGGGGGGGACTAGCGGGATCCTGGACCCAGTACTTC
NA TRBJ1-4 TRBV30 NA CAWSISQAQAEKLFF TGTGCCTGGAGTATATCCCAGGCCCAGGCTGAAAAACTGTTTTTT
few TRBJ2-1 TRBV7-2 NA CASSSNAGNEQFF TGTGCCAGCAGCTCGAACGCGGGTAATGAGCAGTTCTTC
NA TRBJ2-5 TRBV6-1 TRBD2 CASSEAPGRETQYF TGTGCCAGCAGTGAAGCGCCCGGGAGGGAGACCCAGTACTTC
few TRBJ1-6 TRBV6-1 TRBD1 CASRYNDRGGSPLHF TGTGCCAGCAGATATAACGACAGGGGTGGTTCACCCCTCCACTTT
NA TRBJ2-7 TRBV2 NA CASSETRGTFSEQYF TGTGCCAGCAGTGAAACGAGGGGGACGTTTTCCGAGCAGTACTTC
NA TRBJ2-1 TRBV19 NA CASKVAGANEQFF TGTGCCAGTAAGGTGGCAGGGGCCAATGAGCAGTTCTTC
few TRBJ1-1 TRBV7-2 NA CASSTALFNTEAFF TGTGCCAGCAGCACCGCCCTATTTAACACTGAAGCTTTCTTT
once TRBJ2-1 TRBV7-3 NA CASSLNSDPTNEQFF TGTGCCAGCAGCTTAAATAGCGACCCAACGAATGAGCAGTTCTTC
NA TRBJ2-1 TRBV4-1 NA CASSLIPGVTSYNEQFF TGCGCCAGCAGCCTTATCCCAGGGGTAACCTCCTACAATGAGCAGTTCTTC
NA TRBJ1-5 TRBV19 TRBD1 CASTVTWGTGLQPQHF TGTGCCAGCACAGTTACCTGGGGGACAGGGCTTCAGCCCCAGCATTTT
once TRBJ1-2 TRBV6-1 TRBD1 CASSGDRAGGYTF TGTGCCAGCAGTGGGGACAGGGCGGGTGGCTACACCTTC
NA TRBJ1-1 TRBV6-5 NA CATSRGQGYGTEAFF TGTGCCACAAGCAGGGGTCAGGGGTATGGCACTGAAGCTTTCTTT
NA TRBJ2-7 TRBV7-2 TRBD2 CASSLKASASGGTGEQYF TGTGCCAGCAGCTTAAAGGCTTCGGCTAGCGGGGGAACGGGGGAGCAGTACTTC
NA TRBJ2-5 TRBV7-9 NA CATRGVGGGLQETQYF TGTGCCACCAGGGGAGTAGGCGGGGGCCTCCAAGAGACCCAGTACTTC
NA TRBJ1-4 TRBV4-2 TRBD1 CASSLAGGQAEKLFF TGTGCCAGCAGCTTGGCAGGGGGACAAGCTGAAAAACTGTTTTTT
few TRBJ2-3 TRBV7-7 NA CASSLGGGSDTQYF TGTGCCAGCAGCTTGGGGGGGGGCTCAGATACGCAGTATTTT
NA TRBJ2-3 TRBV7-9 NA CASILLGTDTQYF TGTGCCAGCATCCTCCTAGGCACAGATACGCAGTATTTT
once TRBJ1-2 TRBV9 TRBD1 CASSVTGGRYGYTF TGTGCCAGCAGCGTGACAGGGGGTAGATATGGCTACACCTTC
NA TRBJ2-7 TRBV7-6 TRBD1 CASSPYRGPYEQYF TGTGCCAGCAGCCCATACAGGGGCCCCTACGAGCAGTACTTC
few TRBJ2-1 TRBV19 NA CASRGSRGFYNEQFF TGTGCCAGTAGGGGATCACGGGGTTTTTACAATGAGCAGTTCTTC